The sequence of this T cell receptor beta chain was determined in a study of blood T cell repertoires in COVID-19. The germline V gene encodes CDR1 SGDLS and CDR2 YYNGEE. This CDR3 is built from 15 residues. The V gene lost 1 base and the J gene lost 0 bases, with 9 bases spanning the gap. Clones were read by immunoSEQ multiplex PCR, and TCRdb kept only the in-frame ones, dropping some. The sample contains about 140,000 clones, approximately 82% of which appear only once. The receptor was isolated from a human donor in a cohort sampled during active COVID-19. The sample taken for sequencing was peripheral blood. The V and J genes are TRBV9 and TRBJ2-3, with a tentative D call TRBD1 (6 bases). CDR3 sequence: CASSVSQGSTDTQYF. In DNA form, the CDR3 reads TGTGCCAGCAGCGTATCCCAGGGGAGCACAGATACGCAGTATTTT.